This TCR beta chain was sequenced in a study of T-cell reconstitution after alpha-beta-depleted transplantation in children. Study-level results: When one year had passed after transplant, most T-cell counts and diversity came from newly produced T cells.

This sample's TCRbeta library carried unique molecular identifier barcodes. MiXCR, applied by TCRdb to the PCR reads, yields one record per CDR3 protein. The sample records 100,000 or so distinct CDR3 sequences, 5% to 6% being singletons. This CDR3 region has 14 residues. The germline CDR1 and CDR2 sequences are GTSNPN and SVGIG (reference sequence). Trimming stripped 0 bases from V and 2 bases from J, with 10 bases between. A few counts support this clonotype. Its specificity is unknown. The TCR originated in a female patient aged 2 to 10 who had a stem cell transplant for Fanconi anemia, so the T cells may come from the graft donor. V and J are TRBV30 and TRBJ1-2; maybe TRBD1 (5 bases). The sequenced sample was PBMCs, mostly from graft donor cells, obtained 60 days after TCRalphabeta/CD19-depleted stem cell transplant. The CDR3 coding sequence is TGTGCCTGGAGTGTACTAGGGGAGAACTATGGCTACACCTTC. This translates into CAWSVLGENYGYTF.